This T cell receptor (beta chain) is from a study of cytomegalovirus exposure and HLA in healthy donors. The assay was immunoSEQ multiplex PCR, and TCRdb's table has in-frame clones only and misses some. The sample has over 100,000 clones, about 95% seen once. The CDR3 runs 15 residues. Trimming took 1 base from V and 0 from J, leaving 5 bases between them. Germline V gene lookup returns CDR1 SGHRS and CDR2 YFSETQ. The V call is TRBV5-1, the J call TRBJ2-6, with D hard to call. The clonotype was recovered from a woman between 18 and 29 years old in good health and CMV-seronegative. Sample: PBMCs. CDR3: CASSLLSSGANVLTF. In nucleotides, the CDR3 is TGCGCCAGCAGCTTGCTTAGCTCTGGGGCCAACGTCCTGACTTTC.